A selection of T cell receptor beta chains follows, all from one sample in a study of cytomegalovirus exposure and HLA in healthy donors. Libraries were prepared by immunoSEQ multiplex PCR; TCRdb keeps only in-frame clonotypes and omits some of them. The data show about 130,000 clones, over 70% seen once. The source material was PBMCs. These receptors were obtained from a man aged 35 to 55 in good health and CMV-seropositive. CDR3s include the opening cysteine and the closing phenylalanine or tryptophan. Fields, in order: D gene, clone size, V gene, J gene, CDR3 protein, CDR3 DNA. The D gene is left open where the match is weak. Expanded clones are given a class, and other clones once, few, many or no size at all.

>TRBD1|NA|TRBV30|TRBJ1-5
CAWSVRLGTGGAQDNQPQHF
TGTGCCTGGAGTGTACGCTTGGGGACAGGGGGAGCGCAAGACAATCAGCCCCAGCATTTT
>TRBD1|NA|TRBV5-4|TRBJ2-2
CASSLVGQGAGELFF
TGTGCCAGCAGCTTGGTGGGACAGGGGGCCGGGGAGCTGTTTTTT
>TRBD1|NA|TRBV9|TRBJ1-2
CASSVETGFSYGYTF
TGTGCCAGCAGCGTCGAGACAGGGTTCTCCTATGGCTACACCTTC
>TRBD1|NA|TRBV7-9|TRBJ2-5
CASSLRGSGGYEETQYF
TGTGCCAGCAGCTTAAGGGGTTCAGGGGGCTATGAAGAGACCCAGTACTTC
>TRBD1|NA|TRBV30|TRBJ1-5
CAWSLMTGANQPQHF
TGTGCCTGGAGTCTTATGACAGGGGCCAATCAGCCCCAGCATTTT
>NA|NA|TRBV11-2|TRBJ1-6
CASSLRDSSRAPLHF
TGTGCCAGCAGCTTAAGAGACAGCTCCCGGGCACCCCTCCACTTT
>TRBD1|NA|TRBV7-3|TRBJ1-1
CASSPGQGTEAFF
TGTGCCAGCAGCCCAGGACAGGGCACTGAAGCTTTCTTT
>NA|NA|TRBV27|TRBJ2-6
CASSTLARNSGANVLTF
TGTGCCAGCAGTACGCTAGCAAGAAACTCTGGGGCCAACGTCCTGACTTTC
>TRBD1|NA|TRBV5-1|TRBJ2-4
CASSLQGQALGAKNIQYF
TGCGCCAGCAGCTTGCAAGGACAGGCCCTCGGGGCCAAAAACATTCAGTACTTC
>NA|NA|TRBV4-1|TRBJ2-7
CASSHSGGQGGYEQYF
TGCGCCAGCAGCCACTCAGGAGGCCAGGGGGGCTACGAGCAGTACTTC
>NA|NA|TRBV6-1|TRBJ2-7
CASSANGYYEQYF
TGTGCCAGCAGTGCGAACGGGTACTACGAGCAGTACTTC
>NA|NA|TRBV7-9|TRBJ2-3
CASSLARGTDTQYF
TGTGCCAGCAGCTTAGCGCGGGGCACAGATACGCAGTATTTT
>NA|NA|TRBV29-1|TRBJ2-5
CSVEGLGVGETQYF
TGCAGCGTTGAGGGTTTGGGCGTTGGGGAGACCCAGTACTTC
>NA|NA|TRBV6-1|TRBJ1-5
CASSESLTGWGNQPQHF
TGTGCCAGCAGTGAAAGTCTAACAGGGTGGGGCAATCAGCCCCAGCATTTT
>TRBD2|once|TRBV11-2|TRBJ2-7
CASSSSGTSGKAQYF
TGTGCCAGCAGCTCATCCGGGACTAGCGGGAAAGCGCAGTACTTC
>NA|NA|TRBV4-2|TRBJ2-1
CASSQDLRQVYNEQFF
TGTGCCAGCAGCCAAGATCTCCGGCAGGTCTACAATGAGCAGTTCTTC
>TRBD1|NA|TRBV6-5|TRBJ1-3
CASSRLDRGNTIYF
TGTGCCAGCAGTCGCTTGGACAGGGGAAACACCATATATTTT
>TRBD1|NA|TRBV2|TRBJ1-4
CATTRTGVNEKLFF
TGTGCCACTACGAGGACAGGGGTTAATGAAAAACTGTTTTTT